Following are 15 T cell receptor beta chains from one sample sequenced in a study of persistence of HIV-infected CD4 T cells (dated by TCRdb to 2019 to 2021). The immunoSEQ hsTCRB assay version 4 in survey mode was used to sequence TCRbeta repertoires from genomic DNA. Drawn from immuneACCESS, this table holds only the in-frame rearrangements with V and J called that TCRdb kept. Clones are partly lost; checked studies trace under half to an unresolved V gene and leave the rest unexplained. This sample comprises tens of thousands of clones, approximately 80% of them detected only once. The ten most abundant clones make up approximately 15% of the sample. No antigen is known for these receptors. The treatment or condition label corresponds to: suppressive antiretroviral therapy. A pool of overlapping 15-mer peptides from HIV-1 Gag, at around 1 ug per peptide per mL, was used to stimulate the cells. Memory populations depleted of antigen-responding cells were obtained by sorting nonresponding CD40L-negative CD69-negative CD45RO-high memory CD4+ T cells.

Source: CD4+ T cells sorted from PBMCs after roughly 17-hour stimulation, taken from a patient who received antiretroviral therapy. The cell subset or site label, read with the paper, signifies: CD40L-CD69- CD45RO-high memory CD4 T cells not responding to Gag peptides. The receptors were gathered from an adult man with HIV who was CMV-seropositive.

This chain links TRBV19 with TRBJ2-7, with 8 bases aligning to TRBD1. The germline V gene encodes CDR1 LNHDA and CDR2 SQIVND (reference sequence). The CDR3 length is 16 residues. J lost 2 bases, V lost 6 bases, and 12 bases had no gene match. The CDR3 coding sequence is TGTGCCAGTAGCCCTGGGGAGACAGGGGTCGCCTACGAGCAGTACTTC. This translates into CASSPGETGVAYEQYF.

This clone was detected once. J is TRBJ2-1 and V is TRBV4-1, with 9 bases lining up with TRBD1. The CDR3 spans 20 residues. After removal of 4 bases from V and 3 bases from J, the junction contained 19 bases not matched to a gene. Germline V CDR1 and CDR2: MGHRA, YSYEKL. The CDR3, as DNA: TGCGCCAGCAGCCCGATCTTCCTCCGGGACAGGGTAAAAGGCTACAATGAGCAGTTCTTC. It is translated as CASSPIFLRDRVKGYNEQFF.

This clone was picked up a small number of times. The gene calls are TRBV21-1 and TRBJ1-3; the table's D call, TRBD1, was not checked against the DNA. TRBV21-1 is a documented pseudogene. CDR3 length: 14 residues. In DNA, the CDR3 is TGTGCCAGCAGCAAATGGATGACAGGAAACACCATATATTTT. Translation: CASSKWMTGNTIYF.

This clone was seen more than once but under ten times. The V call is TRBV19, the J call TRBJ1-2; 7 bases are shared with TRBD1. Looked up from germline, CDR1 is LNHDA and CDR2 is SQIVND (reference sequence). The CDR3 spans 15 residues. With V trimmed by 7 bases and J by 4 bases, 12 bases remained unmatched. This CDR3 is CASTSGQVLPYGYTF. In DNA, the CDR3 is TGTGCCAGTACTAGCGGACAGGTTTTGCCCTATGGCTACACCTTC.

This clone was counted only a few times. The V call is TRBV4-2, the J call TRBJ1-5; no clear D gene. The CDR3 has 15 amino acids. V gave up 3 bases and J gave up 8 bases, with 17 bases separating them. The germline CDR1 and CDR2 sequences are LGHNA and YNFKEQ. CDR3 coding DNA: TGTGCCAGCAGCCAGGGCCACCCCCGGAAGGAGCCCCAGCATTTT. Translation: CASSQGHPRKEPQHF.

The chain carries TRBV5-1 and TRBJ2-2, with D possibly TRBD1 on 5 matching bases. CDR1 and CDR2 (germline): SGHRS, YFSETQ. The ends were cut back, 4 bases at V and 3 bases at J, with 7 bases in the middle. The CDR3 sequence is 13 residues long. The CDR3 region is CASSRRDTGELFF. The CDR3 DNA follows: TGCGCCAGCAGCCGCAGGGACACCGGGGAGCTGTTTTTT.

J is TRBJ1-4 and V is TRBV7-2; D unresolved. Germline CDR1 SGHTA, CDR2 FQGNSA. V was shortened by 6 bases and J by 8 bases, with 13 bases between the two germline ends. This CDR3 has 13 amino acids. The CDR3 here is CASSYRASEKLFF. The CDR3 bases are TGTGCCAGCAGTTACCGGGCCTCAGAAAAACTGTTTTTT. Based on the CDR3 plus reference TRBV7-2 and TRBJ1-4, the full variable domain is GAGVSQSPSNKVTEKGKDVELRCDPISGHTALYWYRQSLGQGLEFLIYFQGNSAPDKSGLPSDRFSAERTGGSVSTLTIQRTQQEDSAVYLCASSYRASEKLFFGSGTQLSVL.

The chain is built from TRBV19 and TRBJ1-2; possibly TRBD1 for D (6 bases). CDR3 length: 15 residues. Germline V gene data show CDR1 as LNHDA and CDR2 as SQIVND (reference sequence). V lost 7 bases to trimming and J lost 3 bases, with 18 bases between them. CDR3 nucleotide sequence: TGTGCCAGTACCATACCGTCGACAGGCTACTATGGCTACACCTTC. Translation gives CASTIPSTGYYGYTF.

This clone was seen a handful of times. The chain uses TRBV18 and TRBJ2-5; 8 bases match TRBD1. This CDR3 is 15 amino acids long. The ends lost 3 bases at V and 5 bases at J; junction bases unmatched: 8. From germline, CDR1 is KGHSH and CDR2 LQKENI. CDR3 in amino acids: CASSPQARGRETQYF. CDR3 coding DNA: TGTGCCAGCTCACCGCAAGCCAGGGGGCGGGAGACCCAGTACTTC. Filled out from reference TRBV18 and TRBJ2-5, the complete variable domain reads NAGVMQNPRHLVRRRGQEARLRCSPMKGHSHVYWYRQLPEEGLKFMVYLQKENIIDESGMPKERFSAEFPKEGPSILRIQQVVRGDSAAYFCASSPQARGRETQYFGPGTRLLVL.

The J gene is TRBJ2-5, the V gene TRBV19, with D unresolved. Trimming took off 8 bases at V and 4 bases at J, with 17 bases between the two ends. The germline gives CDR1 LNHDA, CDR2 SQIVND (reference sequence). The CDR3 is made up of 14 amino acids. The CDR3 is CASRSFADLETQYF. CDR3 sequence (DNA): TGTGCCAGTCGCTCCTTCGCCGATTTAGAGACCCAGTACTTC.

The chain couples TRBV4-1 to TRBJ2-2; D is ambiguous. V lost 0 bases, J lost 0 bases, and 11 bases lay in between. The CDR3 is 17 residues long. Germline loops: CDR1 MGHRA, CDR2 YSYEKL. CDR3 nucleotides: TGCGCCAGCAGCCAAGATAAGGAGAGAACGAACACCGGGGAGCTGTTTTTT. It specifies CASSQDKERTNTGELFF.

The chain couples TRBV30 to TRBJ2-7; 8 nucleotides match TRBD1. V trimming: 6 bases; J trimming: 2 bases; junction bases outside the gene matches: 6. The CDR3 runs to 13 residues. Germline lookup yields CDR1 GTSNPN and CDR2 SVGIG (reference sequence). CDR3 sequence: CACNRGFTYEQYF. CDR3 nucleotide sequence: TGTGCCTGCAACAGGGGGTTCACCTACGAGCAGTACTTC.

V gene TRBV11-2 combines with J gene TRBJ2-6; D uncertain. V lost 1 base and J 0 bases, leaving 10 bases between the germline ends. Germline CDR1 is SGHAT and CDR2 is FQNNGV. The length of the CDR3 is 17 residues. This chain's CDR3 is CASSLAAGFSGANVLTF. CDR3 DNA sequence: TGTGCCAGCAGCTTAGCGGCAGGCTTCTCTGGGGCCAACGTCCTGACTTTC.

This rearrangement joins TRBV7-2 to TRBJ2-5; D remains ambiguous. Trimming stripped 5 bases from V and 2 bases from J, with 9 bases between. The germline gives CDR1 SGHTA, CDR2 FQGNSA. The CDR3 has 13 amino acids. As DNA, the CDR3 is TGTGCCAGCAGCCCCAGCCCTCAAGAGACCCAGTACTTC. This sequence encodes CASSPSPQETQYF.

V is TRBV20-1 and J is TRBJ2-1; D not certain. The CDR3 spans 10 residues. CDR1 DFQATT and CDR2 SNEGSKA come from the germline V gene (reference sequence). V was trimmed by 5 bases and J by 4 bases, leaving 3 bases between them. CDR3 in DNA: TGCAGTGCTTTTTACAATGAGCAGTTCTTC. Translated: CSAFYNEQFF.